Sequencing of this TCR beta chain was carried out in a study of blood T cell repertoires in COVID-19. V shed 4 bases, J shed 1 base, and the junction held 8 bases outside the gene matches. The CDR3 extends over 17 amino acids. The germline V gene encodes CDR1 SGHRS and CDR2 YFSETQ. Some clones are missing from TCRdb's copy, which holds only in-frame ones; the method was immunoSEQ multiplex PCR. The data contain more than 300,000 clones, 88% of them singletons. This clone was counted a few times. The sequencing sample was made of peripheral blood. The V gene is TRBV5-1, the J gene TRBJ1-4, with 9 bases lining up with TRBD1. The sequence came from a woman in her 70s with COVID-19, enrolled during active disease. The CDR3 reads CASSRPGQGETNEKLFF. The CDR3, as DNA: TGCGCCAGCAGCAGGCCGGGACAGGGTGAAACTAATGAAAAACTGTTTTTT.